This is a list of T cell receptor beta chains from one sample in a study of blood T cell repertoires in COVID-19. Produced via immunoSEQ multiplex PCR; TCRdb's table is partial and in-frame only. The repertoire includes under 250,000 clones, about 90% of them detected once, and less than 3.5% sits in the top ten. Input material: peripheral blood. Every receptor here comes from a man aged 25 to 40 with COVID-19, enrolled during active disease. Both conserved end residues are part of each CDR3. The order of the fields is V gene, J gene, clone size, D gene, CDR3 protein, CDR3 DNA. D genes are given only for firm matches. Size tells how often a clone was seen (once, few, many) or the class of an expanded clone, and some rows leave it out.

TRBV23-1	TRBJ1-6	NA	NA	CASSVDRSSYNSPLHF	TGCGCCAGCAGTGTAGACAGGAGCTCCTATAATTCACCCCTCCACTTT
TRBV4-3	TRBJ2-5	NA	TRBD2	CASSPSGEGTQYF	TGCGCCAGCAGCCCCTCGGGGGAGGGGACCCAGTACTTC
TRBV7-2	TRBJ2-3	NA	TRBD1	CASSTTWTGTTDTQYF	TGTGCCAGCAGCACAACCTGGACAGGGACCACAGATACGCAGTATTTT
TRBV7-2	TRBJ1-3	NA	NA	CASSLRGRGNTIYF	TGTGCCAGCAGCTTACGGGGTCGTGGAAACACCATATATTTT
TRBV18	TRBJ1-1	once	NA	CASSGGGNTEAFF	TGTGCCAGCTCCGGGGGGGGCAACACTGAAGCTTTCTTT
TRBV5-1	TRBJ1-1	NA	TRBD1	CASSLRQGGLHAEAFF	TGCGCCAGCAGCCTTCGACAGGGCGGCCTACACGCTGAAGCTTTCTTT
TRBV9	TRBJ2-1	NA	NA	CASSVATGTTNYNEQFF	TGTGCCAGCAGCGTAGCTACCGGGACAACCAACTACAATGAGCAGTTCTTC
TRBV7-2	TRBJ2-3	NA	NA	CASSGAGTNTDTQYF	TGTGCCAGCAGCGGGGCCGGGACAAACACAGATACGCAGTATTTT
TRBV5-1	TRBJ2-1	NA	TRBD1	CASTQPQGADNEQFF	TGCGCCAGCACCCAGCCACAGGGGGCGGACAATGAGCAGTTCTTC
TRBV7-8	TRBJ1-1	NA	TRBD1	CASSSTTGQNTEAFF	TGTGCCAGCAGCTCAACGACAGGGCAGAACACTGAAGCTTTCTTT
TRBV11-2	TRBJ1-2	NA	TRBD1	CASSFGRGTGGLGYGYTF	TGTGCCAGCAGCTTTGGGCGCGGGACAGGGGGTCTAGGGTATGGCTACACCTTC
TRBV5-4	TRBJ2-7	NA	TRBD2	CASSLALADPYEQYF	TGTGCCAGCAGCTTGGCACTAGCGGACCCCTACGAGCAGTACTTC
TRBV5-6	TRBJ2-7	NA	TRBD1	CASSPQGSSYEQYF	TGTGCCAGCAGCCCACAGGGGTCCTCCTACGAGCAGTACTTC
TRBV5-4	TRBJ1-6	NA	NA	CASSLGLPGNSPLHF	TGTGCCAGCAGCTTAGGACTCCCGGGTAATTCACCCCTCCACTTT
TRBV6-5	TRBJ1-2	NA	NA	CASSYTSPNYGYTF	TGTGCCAGCAGTTACACGAGCCCTAACTATGGCTACACCTTC
TRBV7-2	TRBJ2-1	NA	NA	CASSLGWAGNNEQFF	TGTGCCAGCAGCTTAGGTTGGGCAGGAAACAATGAGCAGTTCTTC